This entry lists 20 T cell receptor beta chains sequenced from one sample in a study of PD-1 blockade in mismatch repair-deficient tumors. Assay used: immunoSEQ multiplex PCR; TCRdb lists only in-frame clones, some missing. This sample has about 51,000 clones, with over 65% found just once. The source was peripheral blood, collected 4 weeks after starting pembrolizumab. The receptors were sampled from an adult with mismatch repair-deficient cancer.

The genes are TRBV7-6 and TRBJ2-1; D unresolved. V lost 1 base, J lost 0 bases, and 7 bases lay in between. The CDR3 totals 15 residues. The germline gives CDR1 SGHVS, CDR2 FNYEAQ. This CDR3 reads CASSLESSSYNEQFF. In DNA, the CDR3 is TGTGCCAGCAGCTTAGAGTCAAGCTCCTACAATGAGCAGTTCTTC.

The chain combines TRBV19 with TRBJ1-1; 7 bases line up with TRBD1. V was clipped by 6 bases and J by 9 bases; unmatched bases: 7. Germline-derived CDR1 and CDR2 are LNHDA and SQIVND (reference sequence). The CDR3 is made up of 12 amino acids. The CDR3 bases are TGTGCCAGTAGACCCCCGGGACAGAAAGCTTTCTTT. This codes for CASRPPGQKAFF.

The chain carries TRBV7-2 and TRBJ1-1; D is undetermined. The germline gives CDR1 SGHTA, CDR2 FQGNSA. V was trimmed by 5 bases and J by 0 bases, leaving 16 bases between them. This CDR3 spans 16 amino acids. DNA of the CDR3: TGTGCCAGCAGCCCCCGCCTGACCGCCCTGAACACTGAAGCTTTCTTT. Protein product: CASSPRLTALNTEAFF.

This clone was picked up many times. The chain has TRBV7-8 and TRBJ1-5; possible D gene TRBD1, 5 bases. CDR3 length equals 14 residues. Trimming left V 5 bases short and J 4 bases short, with 12 bases between. In germline, CDR1 is SGHVS, CDR2 FQNEAQ. CDR3 region: CASSPSRANQPQHF. Here the CDR3 DNA reads TGTGCCAGCAGCCCAAGCAGGGCGAATCAGCCCCAGCATTTT.

The chain links TRBV29-1 to TRBJ2-7; the D gene is possibly TRBD2 (6 bases). V was pared by 7 bases and J by 4 bases, with 20 bases between. Germline lookup yields CDR1 SQVTM and CDR2 ANQGSEA. The CDR3 covers 14 residues. CDR3 sequence (DNA): TGCAGCGCCATCCCTAGACTAGTCTCTTACGAGCAGTACTTC. It specifies CSAIPRLVSYEQYF.

The chain links TRBV18 to TRBJ1-2, with D possibly TRBD1 on 6 matching bases. V lost 3 bases and J 2 bases, leaving 13 bases between the germline ends. Germline CDR1 reads KGHSH; CDR2 reads LQKENI. This CDR3 comprises 15 residues. The CDR3 DNA is TGTGCCAGCTCACCGTCTACCGGACAGAACTATGGCTACACCTTC. This encodes CASSPSTGQNYGYTF.

This sequence joins TRBV9 and TRBJ2-5, with 9 nucleotides matching TRBD2. The CDR3 spans 17 residues. Germline V gene data show CDR1 as SGDLS and CDR2 as YYNGEE. V lost 5 bases and J lost 5; bases outside the gene matches: 16. In DNA form, the CDR3 reads TGTGCCAGCAGTCCCAGAATGGGTAGCGGGAGTTCTGAGACCCAGTACTTC. Protein product: CASSPRMGSGSSETQYF.

This clone is judged medium-sized. This chain joins TRBV5-1 and TRBJ2-7; D perhaps matches TRBD2 (5 bases). The CDR3 sequence is 14 residues long. Germline V gives CDR1 SGHRS, CDR2 YFSETQ. Trimming removed 5 bases at V and 2 bases at J, with 14 bases between. The CDR3 sequence is CASRGGGSAYEQYF. The CDR3 DNA sequence: TGCGCCAGCAGAGGTGGAGGATCAGCCTACGAGCAGTACTTC. Variable domain in full (rest from reference TRBV5-1 and TRBJ2-7): KAGVTQTPRYLIKTRGQQVTLSCSPISGHRSVSWYQQTPGQGLQFLFEYFSETQRNKGNFPGRFSGRQFSNSRSEMNVSTLELGDSALYLCASRGGGSAYEQYFGPGTRLTVT.

The rearrangement links TRBV25-1 to TRBJ1-1; 11 bases fit TRBD1. J was trimmed by 4 bases and V by 6 bases; bases with no gene match: 4. This CDR3 is 14 amino acids long. Germline-derived CDR1 and CDR2 are MGHDK and SYGVNS. CDR3 sequence: CASSGQGAGTEAFF. Here the CDR3 DNA reads TGTGCCAGCAGCGGACAGGGGGCTGGCACTGAAGCTTTCTTT. The variable domain in full, with the rest retrieved from reference TRBV25-1 and TRBJ1-1, is EADIYQTPRYLVIGTGKKITLECSQTMGHDKMYWYQQDPGMELHLIHYSYGVNSTEKGDLSSESTVSRIRTEHFPLTLESARPSHTSQYLCASSGQGAGTEAFFGQGTRLTVV.

The chain combines TRBV18 with TRBJ2-1; no clear D gene. There are 13 residues in the CDR3. V was cut by 2 bases and J by 4 bases, with 6 bases left in between. Germline V gene lookup returns CDR1 KGHSH and CDR2 LQKENI. CDR3 sequence reads: CASSPDQYNEQFF. The CDR3 nucleotides read TGTGCCAGCTCACCAGACCAATACAATGAGCAGTTCTTC.

This clone has just one count. The chain employs TRBV15 and TRBJ2-5; the D gene is possibly TRBD2 (6 bases). V was cut by 0 bases and J by 6 bases, with 17 bases left in between. The germline V gene encodes CDR1 LNHNV and CDR2 YYDKDF (reference sequence). The CDR3 extends over 16 amino acids. CDR3 coding DNA: TGTGCCACCAGCAGAGATCGGGGCGGGGTTCAACAGACCCAGTACTTC. Translating gives CATSRDRGGVQQTQYF.

J is TRBJ2-7 and V is TRBV29-1; D perhaps matches TRBD2 (7 bases). This CDR3 is built from 15 residues. The V end lost 5 bases, the J end lost 7 bases, and 24 bases lay between the germline ends. Germline V gives CDR1 SQVTM, CDR2 ANQGSEA. CDR3 coding DNA: TGCAGCGTTCTCACCCCTGTTGGGGGGGCGAAGGAGCAGTACTTC. Amino acid sequence: CSVLTPVGGAKEQYF.

The chain is built from TRBV9 and TRBJ1-1; the D is unclear. Germline lookup yields CDR1 SGDLS and CDR2 YYNGEE. The CDR3 covers 14 residues. The V end lost 0 bases, the J end lost 0 bases, and 6 bases lay between the germline ends. The CDR3 sequence is CASSVGQVNTEAFF. CDR3 nucleotides: TGTGCCAGCAGCGTAGGACAAGTGAACACTGAAGCTTTCTTT.

The chain combines TRBV7-9 with TRBJ2-3; D remains unclear. The CDR3 has 14 residues. Germline-derived CDR1 and CDR2 are SEHNR and FQNEAQ (reference sequence). The V and J ends lost 8 bases and 3 bases respectively, with 15 bases between them. The CDR3, as DNA: TGTGCCAGCGGGTCCTTATTAGGGACAGATACGCAGTATTTT. This codes for CASGSLLGTDTQYF.

For the CDR3, the DNA is TGCGCCAGCACCCCGAAAGCGGGAGTGAACACCGGGGAGCTGTTTTTT. Its protein product is CASTPKAGVNTGELFF. The chain recombines TRBV5-1 with TRBJ2-2; 8 nucleotides agree with TRBD2. With V trimmed by 6 bases and J by 1 base, 8 bases remained unmatched. The CDR3 length is 16 residues. Germline V gene data show CDR1 as SGHRS and CDR2 as YFSETQ.

A few counts support this clone. The chain couples TRBV9 to TRBJ2-2; TRBD1 aligns across 8 bases. CDR3 size: 14 residues. CDR1 and CDR2 from the germline V gene are SGDLS and YYNGEE. V lost 4 bases, J lost 7 bases, and 6 bases stayed unmatched. As DNA, the CDR3 is TGTGCCAGCAGCCCGCAGGGGGCATACGGGGAGCTGTTTTTT. It specifies CASSPQGAYGELFF.

The chain has TRBV29-1 and TRBJ2-1, with D possibly being TRBD2 (7 bases). V lost 3 bases and J lost 7, with 22 bases in between. The CDR3 has 16 residues. Germline V gene lookup returns CDR1 SQVTM and CDR2 ANQGSEA. CDR3 sequence reads: CSVDGTTNRGGNEQFF. The DNA of the CDR3 is TGCAGCGTTGACGGGACTACCAATAGAGGGGGGAATGAGCAGTTCTTC.

The rearrangement links TRBV5-1 to TRBJ1-3; 8 bases match TRBD1. The V gene end was trimmed by 4 bases and the J gene end by 0 bases; junction bases not matched to a gene: 3. The V gene's germline CDR1 is SGHRS and CDR2 YFSETQ. CDR3 length: 15 residues. CDR3 DNA: TGCGCCAGCAGCGTCGACAGGGGCTCTGGAAACACCATATATTTT. Protein: CASSVDRGSGNTIYF.

The V call is TRBV7-9, the J call TRBJ2-1, with a possible D match to TRBD2 (5 bases). Germline CDR1 reads SEHNR; CDR2 reads FQNEAQ (reference sequence). The CDR3 has 15 residues. Deletions cut 5 bases from V and 1 base from J, with 12 bases between. The CDR3 here is CASSPPGGSYNEQFF. CDR3 bases: TGTGCCAGCAGCCCCCCGGGCGGGTCCTACAATGAGCAGTTCTTC.

The chain combines TRBV5-1 with TRBJ2-3; D is perhaps TRBD2 (5 bases). With 4 bases removed from V and 0 bases from J, the gap between germline ends came to 15 bases. The CDR3 extends over 16 amino acids. Germline CDR1 SGHRS, CDR2 YFSETQ. The CDR3 sequence: CASSPSTGRSTDTQYF. In DNA form, the CDR3 reads TGCGCCAGCAGCCCCTCGACGGGGAGAAGCACAGATACGCAGTATTTT.